These 32 T cell receptor beta chains originate from one sample sequenced in a study of human T cells and chemical hapten exposure. From the RACE reads, TCRdb called clonotypes with MiXCR, one entry per CDR3 protein. The sample gives under 450,000 distinct CDR3 sequences, around 6% of which show up once; over 5.5% is in the top ten. Time point given: patch test 2, 6 weeks after DPC sensitization. Treatment here: therapeutic diphenylcyclopropenone sensitization with weekly scalp DPC. The starting material was whole blood, obtained in connection with sensitization to the hapten diphenylcyclopropenone (DPC). Receptors originate from a woman between 18 and 30 years old with alopecia areata. Some clones in this sample may be carry-over from other donors' samples.

The table lists this clonotype with many counts. The chain links TRBV11-2 to TRBJ1-3; D call uncertain. Germline CDR1 and CDR2: SGHAT and FQNNGV. Trimming removed 1 base from V and 4 bases from J, with 14 bases in between. The length of the CDR3 is 16 residues. This chain's CDR3 is CASSLVMSGSGNTIYF. CDR3 bases: TGTGCCAGCAGCTTAGTCATGTCGGGGTCCGGAAACACCATATATTTT.

The gene calls are TRBV2 and TRBJ2-3; 9 bases are a match to TRBD2. The CDR3 totals 14 residues. Trimming removed 9 bases from V and 2 bases from J; junction bases left unmatched: 6. Germline V lookup: CDR1 SNHLY, CDR2 FYNNEI. CDR3 loop: CARGSGGSTDTQYF. The CDR3 DNA reads TGTGCCAGAGGTAGCGGGGGATCCACAGATACGCAGTATTTT.

V usage is TRBV5-4 and J usage is TRBJ1-6, with D perhaps matching TRBD1 (6 bases). Germline V lookup: CDR1 SGHNT, CDR2 YYREEE (reference sequence). V gave up 5 bases and J gave up 0 bases, with 15 bases separating them. The CDR3 covers 17 residues. CDR3: CASSYWQGSSYNSPLHF. The CDR3 DNA reads TGTGCCAGCAGTTATTGGCAGGGGAGCTCCTATAATTCACCCCTCCACTTT.

This clonotype was seen ten or more times. The genes are TRBV10-3 and TRBJ1-2; D remains ambiguous. Germline loops: CDR1 ENHRY, CDR2 SYGVKD. This CDR3 is built from 13 residues. V shed 8 bases and J shed 1 base, with 11 bases lying between them. The CDR3 is CAIRESLNYGYTF. CDR3 DNA: TGTGCCATCCGGGAGAGCCTTAACTATGGCTACACCTTC.

The chain employs TRBV7-2 and TRBJ2-1, with a tentative D call TRBD1 (5 bases). Trimming pared 3 bases from V and 7 bases from J, leaving 13 bases between. Germline values: CDR1 SGHTA, CDR2 FQGNSA. The CDR3 covers 14 residues. CDR3 nucleotides: TGTGCCAGCAGCTTGGGGCGCGTCGGGAATGAGCAGTTCTTC. It translates to CASSLGRVGNEQFF.

There are a few counts of this clonotype. The chain has TRBV15 and TRBJ2-1; TRBD2 agrees at 11 bases. The CDR3 sequence is 15 residues long. Germline lookup yields CDR1 LNHNV and CDR2 YYDKDF (reference sequence). Trimming at V came to 8 bases and at J to 4 bases, leaving 7 bases not matched to a gene. This CDR3 reads CATGWASGGYNEQFF. The CDR3 nucleotides are TGTGCCACCGGTTGGGCTAGCGGGGGGTACAATGAGCAGTTCTTC.

The sample holds many counts of this clonotype. This chain uses TRBV4-3 with TRBJ2-6; TRBD1 matches at 11 bases. The CDR3 is made up of 17 amino acids. The germline CDR1 and CDR2 sequences are LGHNA and YSLEER. J was trimmed by 4 bases and V by 5 bases; bases with no gene match: 7. For the CDR3, the DNA is TGCGCCAGCAGCGGCCGGACAGGGGGCGACGGGGCCAACGTCCTGACTTTC. Residues: CASSGRTGGDGANVLTF.

This clonotype turned up a few times. The V gene is TRBV4-3, the J gene TRBJ1-2; D is possibly TRBD1 (6 bases). The germline V gene has CDR1 LGHNA and CDR2 YSLEER. The V gene lost 2 bases and the J gene lost 7 bases, with 20 bases spanning the gap. CDR3 length: 16 amino acids. The CDR3, as DNA: TGCGCCAGCAGCCAACCCCCCAGCACAGGGTGGAGTGGCTACACCTTC. Its translation: CASSQPPSTGWSGYTF.

The chain joins TRBV6-2 or TRBV6-3 to TRBJ2-7; D gene unclear. CDR3 length equals 11 residues. The V end was cut by 2 bases, the J end by 6 bases, with 5 bases between. Germline CDR1 reads MNHEY; CDR2 reads SVGEGT. CDR3: CASSYVSEQYF. In DNA, the CDR3 is TGTGCCAGCAGTTACGTCTCCGAGCAGTACTTC.

The chain carries TRBV15 and TRBJ2-1; TRBD1 is a possible D gene (6 bases). Trimming removed 7 bases from V and 0 bases from J, with 10 bases in between. The length of the CDR3 is 14 residues. Germline CDR1 reads LNHNV; CDR2 reads YYDKDF (reference sequence). The CDR3 sequence is CATIQGNSYNEQFF. Here the CDR3 DNA reads TGTGCCACCATACAGGGCAACTCCTACAATGAGCAGTTCTTC.

The chain recombines TRBV20-1 with TRBJ2-2; 8 bases match TRBD1. The trim removed 4 bases at V and 3 bases at J, leaving 7 bases unmatched. Germline assignment: CDR1 DFQATT and CDR2 SNEGSKA (reference sequence). There are 15 residues in the CDR3. CDR3 DNA sequence: TGCAGTGCTACCGGACAGGGCTTAGACACCGGGGAGCTGTTTTTT. Translating it yields CSATGQGLDTGELFF.

This clonotype was detected a few times. The genes are TRBV10-3 and TRBJ2-3; D is possibly TRBD2 (5 bases). Germline-derived CDR1 and CDR2 are ENHRY and SYGVKD. V lost 8 bases, J lost 1 base, and 10 bases lay in between. The CDR3 is 13 residues long. The CDR3 nucleotides read TGTGCCATCGAAGGTAGCGGCACAGATACGCAGTATTTT. It encodes CAIEGSGTDTQYF.

There are many counts of this clonotype. The chain couples TRBV29-1 to TRBJ1-3; D not resolved. V gave up 0 bases and J gave up 3 bases, with 6 bases separating them. The CDR3 length is 13 residues. Germline CDR1 SQVTM, CDR2 ANQGSEA. CDR3 sequence reads: CSVEDSNGNTIYF. Written as DNA, the CDR3 is TGCAGCGTTGAAGATAGTAATGGAAACACCATATATTTT.

V and J are TRBV2 and TRBJ2-7; 7 nucleotides match TRBD1. Looked up from germline, CDR1 is SNHLY and CDR2 is FYNNEI. The CDR3 runs to 13 residues. V dropped 7 bases and J dropped 4; count of bases not matched to a gene: 7. The CDR3 coding sequence is TGTGCCAGCAACCGAGGACAGGATTACGAGCAGTACTTC. It yields the protein CASNRGQDYEQYF.

This clonotype has only a few counts. The chain recombines TRBV27 with TRBJ2-3, with TRBD1 identical over 7 bases. Trimming removed 6 bases from V and 3 bases from J; junction bases left unmatched: 6. Germline CDR1 MNHEY, CDR2 SMNVEV (reference sequence). This CDR3 has 14 residues. The CDR3 sequence is CASSPTGTTDTQYF. The DNA of the CDR3 is TGTGCCAGCAGCCCGACAGGGACAACAGATACGCAGTATTTT.

The CDR3 DNA reads TGCAGTGCTTTCCCCCGGGGGGGAAAGGACATGAACACTGAAGCTTTCTTT. The encoded protein is CSAFPRGGKDMNTEAFF. V is TRBV20-1 and J is TRBJ1-1, with D maybe TRBD1 (5 bases). Germline-derived CDR1 and CDR2 are DFQATT and SNEGSKA (reference sequence). The V and J ends lost 5 bases and 0 bases respectively, with 22 bases between them. This CDR3 spans 17 amino acids.

This clonotype has at least ten counts. This chain connects TRBV4-3 to TRBJ1-2; 9 bases are a match to TRBD1. Germline-derived CDR1 and CDR2 are LGHNA and YSLEER. The CDR3 is made up of 15 amino acids. V trimming: 6 bases; J trimming: 8 bases; junction bases outside the gene matches: 13. This CDR3 reads CASSRETGGFGGYTF. The CDR3 region has the DNA TGCGCCAGCAGTCGCGAGACAGGGGGTTTCGGAGGCTACACCTTC.

The chain uses TRBV9 and TRBJ1-2; D not certain. V was clipped by 5 bases and J by 2 bases, with 19 bases between them. CDR3 length: 16 amino acids. From germline, CDR1 is SGDLS and CDR2 YYNGEE. This CDR3 is CASSPDSSNLNYGYTF. The CDR3 DNA reads TGTGCCAGCAGTCCCGACTCATCGAACCTCAACTATGGCTACACCTTC.

The rearrangement links TRBV18 to TRBJ1-1, with 7 nucleotides matching TRBD1. From germline, CDR1 is KGHSH and CDR2 LQKENI. The CDR3 contains 15 residues. The V and J ends lost 1 base and 4 bases, in that order; junction bases with no gene match: 6. CDR3 DNA: TGTGCCAGCTCACCACTGAGACAGGGCCCCACTGAAGCTTTCTTT. It encodes CASSPLRQGPTEAFF.

This clonotype was seen more than once but under ten times. V usage is TRBV7-8 and J usage is TRBJ1-5; TRBD1 matches 8 bases. Germline CDR1 is SGHVS and CDR2 is FQNEAQ. V dropped 7 bases and J dropped 4; count of bases not matched to a gene: 3. The length of the CDR3 is 13 residues. DNA of the CDR3: TGTGCCAGCACACAGGGGGTAAATCAGCCCCAGCATTTT. Protein: CASTQGVNQPQHF.

The chain couples TRBV12-3 or TRBV12-4 to TRBJ2-6; D is unclear. The CDR3 extends over 17 amino acids. Trimming removed 5 bases at V and 0 bases at J, with 14 bases between. CDR3 in DNA: TGTGCCAGCAGTCCACCCTCTCTATACTCTGGGGCCAACGTCCTGACTTTC. It translates to CASSPPSLYSGANVLTF.

This clonotype was seen a handful of times. V gene TRBV10-3 combines with J gene TRBJ2-1; 7 bases map to TRBD1. V was clipped by 0 bases and J by 7 bases; unmatched bases: 0. Germline CDR1 is ENHRY and CDR2 is SYGVKD. There are 13 residues in the CDR3. The CDR3 reads CAISESTGNEQFF. The CDR3, as DNA: TGTGCCATCAGTGAGTCGACAGGGAATGAGCAGTTCTTC.

The chain joins TRBV6-1 to TRBJ1-5, with 8 bases fitting TRBD1. V lost 4 bases to trimming and J lost 2 bases; unmatched junction nucleotides: 4. This CDR3 comprises 15 residues. Germline V lookup: CDR1 MNHNS, CDR2 SASEGT. The chain's CDR3 is CASSADRAGNQPQHF. The CDR3, as DNA: TGTGCCAGCAGTGCGGACAGGGCCGGCAATCAGCCCCAGCATTTT.

This clonotype showed up many times. V is TRBV25-1 and J is TRBJ1-1; no clear D. The CDR3 spans 16 residues. CDR1 is MGHDK, CDR2 SYGVNS, per germline. Trimming shortened V by 1 base and J by 4 bases, and 16 bases separated the two germline ends. CDR3 in amino acids: CASSESLSGPLTEAFF. The CDR3 DNA is TGTGCCAGCAGTGAATCCCTCTCAGGCCCCCTCACTGAAGCTTTCTTT.

The chain links TRBV2 to TRBJ2-1; no firm D call. The germline gives CDR1 SNHLY, CDR2 FYNNEI. V dropped 6 bases and J dropped 2 bases, with 8 bases sitting between them. The CDR3 is made up of 13 amino acids. The CDR3 loop reads CASSARTYNEQFF. In DNA form, the CDR3 reads TGTGCCAGCAGCGCACGGACCTACAATGAGCAGTTCTTC.

This clonotype was observed at least ten times. The chain combines TRBV7-9 with TRBJ1-4; D not resolved. This CDR3 spans 12 amino acids. Germline CDR1 and CDR2: SEHNR and FQNEAQ (reference sequence). V gave up 6 bases and J gave up 8 bases, with 10 bases separating them. The CDR3 loop reads CASSWTAEKLFF. The CDR3 DNA follows: TGTGCCAGCAGTTGGACGGCGGAAAAACTGTTTTTT.

This rearrangement joins TRBV27 to TRBJ2-3; D may be TRBD1 (6 bases). Trimming took 5 bases from V and 10 from J, leaving 16 bases between them. Germline lookup yields CDR1 MNHEY and CDR2 SMNVEV (reference sequence). The CDR3 consists of 13 residues. CDR3 DNA sequence: TGTGCCAGCAGTACAAACAGGGAAATGGCGCAGTATTTT. Translation: CASSTNREMAQYF.

This clonotype was picked up many times. The CDR3 here is CSASGTGTDTQYF. The DNA of the CDR3 is TGCAGTGCTAGCGGGACTGGCACAGATACGCAGTATTTT. The chain is built from TRBV20-1 and TRBJ2-3, with D perhaps TRBD2 (6 bases). Trimming took off 3 bases at V and 1 base at J, with 8 bases between the two ends. The CDR3 spans 13 residues. From germline, CDR1 is DFQATT and CDR2 SNEGSKA (reference sequence).

The J gene is TRBJ1-1, the V gene TRBV25-1, with 7 bases identical to TRBD1. CDR1 and CDR2 (germline): MGHDK, SYGVNS. The CDR3 length is 14 residues. Unmatched junction bases numbered 4, after V lost 2 bases and J lost 4 bases. DNA for the CDR3: TGTGCCAGCAGTGAACCCGGACAGGCCACTGAAGCTTTCTTT. Translation: CASSEPGQATEAFF.

This clonotype came up many times. The chain recombines TRBV10-3 with TRBJ1-2; 11 bases are shared with TRBD1. The CDR3 has 12 residues. V shed 10 bases, J shed 6 bases, and the junction held 4 bases outside the gene matches. The V gene's germline CDR1 is ENHRY and CDR2 SYGVKD. The chain's CDR3 is CATKGQGDGYTF. Here the CDR3 DNA reads TGTGCCACCAAGGGACAGGGGGATGGCTACACCTTC.

Remarks on this clonotype: Mismatch with germline at one junction end may stem from a read error. This rearrangement joins TRBV12-3 or TRBV12-4 to TRBJ1-4; 8 bases agree with TRBD1. The CDR3 spans 17 residues. The CDR3 DNA reads as TGTTCCAGCAGTTCCATCAGGGGGCCCGCAACTAATGAAAAACTGTTTTTT. It codes for CSSSSIRGPATNEKLFF.

The chain is built from TRBV27 and TRBJ2-3; maybe TRBD2 (6 bases). The CDR3 length is 17 residues. V lost 1 base, J lost 0 bases, and 14 bases lay in between. The germline V gene encodes CDR1 MNHEY and CDR2 SMNVEV (reference sequence). The CDR3 protein is CASSLFAGTGSTDTQYF. The DNA for the CDR3 is TGTGCCAGCAGTTTATTCGCGGGGACCGGTAGCACAGATACGCAGTATTTT.